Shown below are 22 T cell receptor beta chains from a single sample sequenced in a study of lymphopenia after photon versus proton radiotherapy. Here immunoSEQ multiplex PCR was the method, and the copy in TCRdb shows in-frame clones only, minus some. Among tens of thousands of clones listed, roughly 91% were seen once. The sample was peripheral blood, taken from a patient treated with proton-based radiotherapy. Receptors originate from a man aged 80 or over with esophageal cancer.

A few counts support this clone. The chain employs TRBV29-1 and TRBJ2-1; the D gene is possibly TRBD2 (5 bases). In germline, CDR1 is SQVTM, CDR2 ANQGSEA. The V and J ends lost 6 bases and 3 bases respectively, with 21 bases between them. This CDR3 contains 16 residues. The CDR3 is CSVVGFTSGFYNEQFF. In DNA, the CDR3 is TGCAGCGTGGTAGGATTCACTAGTGGGTTCTACAATGAGCAGTTCTTC.

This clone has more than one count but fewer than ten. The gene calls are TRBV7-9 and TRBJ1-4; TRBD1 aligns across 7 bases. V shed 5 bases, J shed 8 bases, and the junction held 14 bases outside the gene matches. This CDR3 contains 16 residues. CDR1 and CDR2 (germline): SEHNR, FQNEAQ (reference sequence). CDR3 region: CASSPRGGGGREKLFF. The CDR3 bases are TGTGCCAGCAGCCCCCGAGGAGGGGGCGGGCGGGAAAAACTGTTTTTT. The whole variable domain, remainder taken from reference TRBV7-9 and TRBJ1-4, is DTGVSQNPRHKITKRGQNVTFRCDPISEHNRLYWYRQTLGQGPEFLTYFQNEAQLEKSRLLSDRFSAERPKGSFSTLEIQRTEQGDSAMYLCASSPRGGGGREKLFFGSGTQLSVL.

This CDR3 reads CASSNVNGPGGANVLTF. DNA for the CDR3: TGTGCCAGCAGCAATGTTAACGGACCCGGTGGGGCCAACGTCCTGACTTTC. This chain uses TRBV21-1 with TRBJ2-6. TRBV21-1 is classified as a pseudogene. This CDR3 spans 17 amino acids.

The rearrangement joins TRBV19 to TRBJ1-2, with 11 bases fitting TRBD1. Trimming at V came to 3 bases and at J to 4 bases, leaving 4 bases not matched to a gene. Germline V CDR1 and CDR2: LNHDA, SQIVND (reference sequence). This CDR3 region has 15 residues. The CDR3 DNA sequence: TGTGCCAGTAGTATTACCGGGACAGGGGGCTATGGCTACACCTTC. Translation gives CASSITGTGGYGYTF.

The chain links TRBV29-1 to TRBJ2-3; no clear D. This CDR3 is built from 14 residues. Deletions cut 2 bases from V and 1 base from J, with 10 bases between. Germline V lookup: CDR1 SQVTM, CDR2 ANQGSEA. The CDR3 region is CSVEMDMGTDTQYF. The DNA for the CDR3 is TGCAGCGTTGAAATGGATATGGGCACAGATACGCAGTATTTT.

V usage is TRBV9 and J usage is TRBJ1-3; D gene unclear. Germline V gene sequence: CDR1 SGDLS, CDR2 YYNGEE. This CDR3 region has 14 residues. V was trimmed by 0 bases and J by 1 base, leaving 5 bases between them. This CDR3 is CASSVGSSGNTIYF. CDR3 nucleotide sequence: TGTGCCAGCAGCGTAGGGAGTTCTGGAAACACCATATATTTT.

CDR3 amino acids: CASKLAEATDTQYF. CDR3 coding DNA: TGCGCCAGCAAACTAGCGGAGGCCACAGATACGCAGTATTTT. The chain carries TRBV5-1 and TRBJ2-3; 8 positions agree with TRBD2. Germline V gene sequence: CDR1 SGHRS, CDR2 YFSETQ. CDR3 length: 14 amino acids. V lost 6 bases and J lost 2; bases outside the gene matches: 5.

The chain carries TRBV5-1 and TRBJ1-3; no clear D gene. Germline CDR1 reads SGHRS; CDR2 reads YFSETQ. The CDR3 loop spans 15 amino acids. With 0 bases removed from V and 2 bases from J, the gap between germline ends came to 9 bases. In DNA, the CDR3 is TGCGCCAGCAGCTTGGACAATTCCCCTGGAAACACCATATATTTT. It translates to CASSLDNSPGNTIYF.

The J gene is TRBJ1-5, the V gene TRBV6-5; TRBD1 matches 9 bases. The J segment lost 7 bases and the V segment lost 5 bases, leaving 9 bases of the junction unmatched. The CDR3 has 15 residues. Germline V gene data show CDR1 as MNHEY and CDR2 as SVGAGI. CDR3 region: CASSGGTGLQQPQHF. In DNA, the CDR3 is TGTGCCAGCAGTGGGGGGACAGGGTTACAGCAGCCCCAGCATTTT.

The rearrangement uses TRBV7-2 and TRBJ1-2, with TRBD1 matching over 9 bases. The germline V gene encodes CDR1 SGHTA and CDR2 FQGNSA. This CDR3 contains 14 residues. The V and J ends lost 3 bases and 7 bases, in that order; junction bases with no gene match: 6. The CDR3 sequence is CASSFPGTGSGYTF. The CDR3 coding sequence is TGTGCCAGCAGCTTCCCCGGGACAGGGTCTGGCTACACCTTC.

CDR3 sequence: CASSLLLLAGGPYNEQFF. The CDR3 coding sequence is TGTGCCAGCAGCTTACTGCTACTAGCGGGGGGGCCCTACAATGAGCAGTTCTTC. The V gene is TRBV7-2, the J gene TRBJ2-1; 13 nucleotides line up with TRBD2. With 2 bases clipped from V and 2 bases from J, the junction kept 6 bases outside the gene matches. Germline V lookup: CDR1 SGHTA, CDR2 FQGNSA. This CDR3 comprises 18 residues.

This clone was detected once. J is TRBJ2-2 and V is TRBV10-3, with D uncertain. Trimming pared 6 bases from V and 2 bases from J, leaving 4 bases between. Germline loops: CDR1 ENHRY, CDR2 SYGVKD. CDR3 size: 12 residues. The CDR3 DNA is TGTGCCATCAGAGAAAACACCGGGGAGCTGTTTTTT. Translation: CAIRENTGELFF.

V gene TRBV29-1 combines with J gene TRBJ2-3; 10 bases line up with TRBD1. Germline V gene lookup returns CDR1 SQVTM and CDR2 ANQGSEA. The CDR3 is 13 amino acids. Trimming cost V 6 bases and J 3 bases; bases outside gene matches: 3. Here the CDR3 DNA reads TGCAGCGTGAGGACAGGGGGGACAGATACGCAGTATTTT. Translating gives CSVRTGGTDTQYF.

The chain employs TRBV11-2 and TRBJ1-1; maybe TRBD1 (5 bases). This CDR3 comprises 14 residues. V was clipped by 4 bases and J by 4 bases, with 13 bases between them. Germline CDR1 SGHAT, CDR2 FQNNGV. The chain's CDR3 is CASSSHGGVTEAFF. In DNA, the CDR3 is TGTGCCAGCAGCTCTCACGGGGGGGTCACTGAAGCTTTCTTT.

In DNA form, the CDR3 reads TGCGCCAGCAGCCAAGCCGATCCGGGGTCCACTGAAGCTTTCTTT. As protein: CASSQADPGSTEAFF. The chain is built from TRBV4-3 and TRBJ1-1; D ambiguous. Looked up from germline, CDR1 is LGHNA and CDR2 is YSLEER. The CDR3 spans 15 residues. Between the trimmed V and J ends, which lost 1 base and 4 bases, there was a span of 13 bases.

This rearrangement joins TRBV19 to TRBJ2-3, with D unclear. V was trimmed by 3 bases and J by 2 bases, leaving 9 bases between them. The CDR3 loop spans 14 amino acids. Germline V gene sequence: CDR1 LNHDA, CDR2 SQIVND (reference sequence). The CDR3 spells CASSIYQTTDTQYF. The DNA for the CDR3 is TGTGCCAGTAGTATTTACCAGACCACAGATACGCAGTATTTT.

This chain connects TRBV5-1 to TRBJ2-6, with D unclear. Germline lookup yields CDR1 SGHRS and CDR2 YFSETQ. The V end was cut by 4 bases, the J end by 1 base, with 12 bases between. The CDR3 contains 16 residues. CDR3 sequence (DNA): TGCGCCAGCAGCACGCGCCGGATTTCTGGGGCCAACGTCCTGACTTTC. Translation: CASSTRRISGANVLTF.

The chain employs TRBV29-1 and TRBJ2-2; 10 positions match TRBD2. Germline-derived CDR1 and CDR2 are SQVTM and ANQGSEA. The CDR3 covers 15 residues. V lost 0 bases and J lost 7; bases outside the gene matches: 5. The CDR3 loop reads CSVEEGASGSGELFF. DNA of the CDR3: TGCAGCGTTGAAGAGGGGGCTAGCGGGAGCGGGGAGCTGTTTTTT.

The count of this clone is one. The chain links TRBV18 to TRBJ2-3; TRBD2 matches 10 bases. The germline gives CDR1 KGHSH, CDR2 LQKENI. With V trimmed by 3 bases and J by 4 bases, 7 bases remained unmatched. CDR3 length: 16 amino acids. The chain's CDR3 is CASSPPGLASADTQYF. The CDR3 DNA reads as TGTGCCAGCTCACCCCCGGGACTAGCGTCCGCAGATACGCAGTATTTT.

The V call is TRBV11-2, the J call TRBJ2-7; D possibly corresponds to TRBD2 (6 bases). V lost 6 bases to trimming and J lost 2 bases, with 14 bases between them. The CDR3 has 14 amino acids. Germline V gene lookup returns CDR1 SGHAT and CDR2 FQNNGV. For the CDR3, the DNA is TGTGCCAGCAGACCTGATAGCGGAGCCTACGAGCAGTACTTC. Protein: CASRPDSGAYEQYF. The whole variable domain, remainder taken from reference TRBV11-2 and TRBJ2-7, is EAGVAQSPRYKIIEKRQSVAFWCNPISGHATLYWYQQILGQGPKLLIQFQNNGVVDDSQLPKDRFSAERLKGVDSTLKIQPAKLEDSAVYLCASRPDSGAYEQYFGPGTRLTVT.

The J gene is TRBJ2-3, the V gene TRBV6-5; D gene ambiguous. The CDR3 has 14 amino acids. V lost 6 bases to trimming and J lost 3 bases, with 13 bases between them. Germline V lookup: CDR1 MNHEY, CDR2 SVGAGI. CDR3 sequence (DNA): TGTGCCAGCAGACTCGGATTGGGTACAGATACGCAGTATTTT. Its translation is CASRLGLGTDTQYF.

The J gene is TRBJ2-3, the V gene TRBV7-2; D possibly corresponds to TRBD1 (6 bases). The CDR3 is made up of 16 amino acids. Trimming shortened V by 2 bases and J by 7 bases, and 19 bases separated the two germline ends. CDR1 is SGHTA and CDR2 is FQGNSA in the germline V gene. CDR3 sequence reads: CASSLPLGQLGYTQYF. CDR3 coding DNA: TGTGCCAGCAGCTTACCCCTAGGACAGCTCGGGTATACGCAGTATTTT. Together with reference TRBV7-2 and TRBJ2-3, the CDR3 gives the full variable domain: GAGVSQSPSNKVTEKGKDVELRCDPISGHTALYWYRQSLGQGLEFLIYFQGNSAPDKSGLPSDRFSAERTGGSVSTLTIQRTQQEDSAVYLCASSLPLGQLGYTQYFGPGTRLTVL.